A single sample gave rise to the 20 T cell receptor beta chains below, sequenced in a study of T cells expressing NK-cell markers. TCRdb reworked the 5' RACE reads into one entry per CDR3 protein, no DNA. The sample includes over 200,000 distinct CDR3 sequences. The sequenced sample was blood T cells: a sorted CD56 or NKG2C T cell subset, CD4+ or CD8+ T cells, or bulk PBMC T cells (not recorded which). These receptors were taken from a man younger than 35 in good health.

V gene TRBV12-3 or TRBV12-4 combines with J gene TRBJ2-5; TCRdb picks TRBD2, but there is no DNA to check that call. The length of the CDR3 is 14 residues. The CDR3 region is CASSLVRAGGPWYF.

V is TRBV27 and J is TRBJ2-1; the D call of TRBD1 rests on TCRdb alone, since no DNA is present to check it. Germline-derived CDR1 and CDR2 are MNHEY and SMNVEV (reference sequence). There are 15 residues in the CDR3. The CDR3 loop is CASSPWITTYNEQFF.

The chain couples TRBV5-1 to TRBJ2-5; TCRdb proposes TRBD2, but this gene call is untestable without DNA. CDR3 length: 13 amino acids. Germline V lookup: CDR1 SGHRS, CDR2 YFSETQ. Here the CDR3 reads CASTSGSGETQYF. Filled out from reference TRBV5-1 and TRBJ2-5, the complete variable domain reads KAGVTQTPRYLIKTRGQQVTLSCSPISGHRSVSWYQQTPGQGLQFLFEYFSETQRNKGNFPGRFSGRQFSNSRSEMNVSTLELGDSALYLCASTSGSGETQYFGPGTRLLVL.

This chain joins TRBV29-1 and TRBJ2-6. This CDR3 has 15 amino acids. Germline CDR1 is SQVTM and CDR2 is ANQGSEA. This CDR3 is CSVVVRSSGANVLTF.

The CDR3 loop is CASSLRGYTDTQYF. The V gene is TRBV12-3 or TRBV12-4, the J gene TRBJ2-3. This CDR3 has 14 amino acids.

This chain uses TRBV6-5 with TRBJ2-3; TCRdb names TRBD2, which stays unverified in the absence of DNA. Germline loops: CDR1 MNHEY, CDR2 SVGAGI. The CDR3 consists of 14 residues. The CDR3 protein is CASSRDSLRDTQYF.

The chain links TRBV5-1 to TRBJ2-1; TCRdb's assignment of TRBD1 cannot be checked, as there is no DNA. Per the germline V gene, CDR1 is SGHRS and CDR2 is YFSETQ. CDR3 length: 16 amino acids. The CDR3 reads CASSTRRAGVYNEQFF.

The chain links TRBV30 to TRBJ1-1. Looked up from germline, CDR1 is GTSNPN and CDR2 is SVGIG (reference sequence). The CDR3 is 14 residues long. CDR3 residues: CAWSNSGGDTEAFF.

The V call is TRBV9, the J call TRBJ2-1; the D call from TCRdb, TRBD2, cannot be confirmed without DNA. The CDR3 is made up of 16 amino acids. The V gene's germline CDR1 is SGDLS and CDR2 YYNGEE. The CDR3 sequence: CASSLKQREPNNEQFF.

This sequence joins TRBV5-1 and TRBJ2-5; checking the TCRdb D call of TRBD2 is not possible without DNA. Germline CDR1 SGHRS, CDR2 YFSETQ. This CDR3 has 13 residues. CDR3 loop: CASSAGGPETQYF.

The V gene is TRBV10-3, the J gene TRBJ2-5; the D gene TCRdb calls, TRBD1, cannot be checked with no DNA. Germline V gene data show CDR1 as ENHRY and CDR2 as SYGVKD. This CDR3 has 14 amino acids. CDR3 residues: CAIRGGDNQETQYF.

The chain uses TRBV27 and TRBJ2-7; as DNA is missing, the TRBD1 call by TCRdb cannot be tested. Germline assignment: CDR1 MNHEY and CDR2 SMNVEV (reference sequence). The CDR3 has 16 amino acids. Here the CDR3 reads CASRTGQGVSSYEQYF.

The chain links TRBV15 to TRBJ2-2; TCRdb's D call, TRBD1, is unchecked because there is no DNA. Germline CDR1 LNHNV, CDR2 YYDKDF (reference sequence). The CDR3 loop spans 16 amino acids. CDR3 sequence: CATSRDMGRNTGELFF.

The chain recombines TRBV7-9 with TRBJ2-1; TCRdb selects TRBD1, and the lack of DNA leaves this call unchecked. The CDR3 spans 13 residues. The germline CDR1 and CDR2 sequences are SEHNR and FQNEAQ (reference sequence). The CDR3 is CASTLGGRNEQFF.

This chain joins TRBV12-3 or TRBV12-4 and TRBJ2-1; checking the TCRdb D call of TRBD2 is not possible without DNA. The CDR3 extends over 15 amino acids. The CDR3 loop is CASSRTGGQYNEQFF.

The rearrangement uses TRBV6-1 and TRBJ2-7; the TCRdb D gene call, TRBD1, has no DNA to confirm it. CDR1 MNHNS and CDR2 SASEGT come from the germline V gene. CDR3 size: 14 residues. The chain's CDR3 is CASGSGTGSSEQYF.

This chain connects TRBV21-1 to TRBJ2-5; no DNA is available, so the TRBD1 call from TCRdb remains unchecked. TRBV21-1 is a recognized pseudogene. The CDR3 is made up of 13 amino acids. CDR3 region: CASSKGGRETQYF.

This chain links TRBV28 with TRBJ2-1; TCRdb's D gene call, TRBD2, goes unchecked for lack of DNA. The germline gives CDR1 MDHEN, CDR2 SYDVKM. The CDR3 loop spans 15 amino acids. CDR3 sequence: CASSPSGVDYNEQFF.

The chain joins TRBV12-3 or TRBV12-4 to TRBJ2-3. The CDR3 has 14 amino acids. The CDR3 protein is CASNPRVGTDTQYF.

The V gene is TRBV19, the J gene TRBJ1-1; TCRdb gives TRBD1 as the D gene, but with no DNA this cannot be confirmed. CDR1 LNHDA and CDR2 SQIVND come from the germline V gene (reference sequence). The CDR3 totals 19 residues. This chain's CDR3 is CASNPRRAQNRKAKTEAFF.